This record covers a single T cell receptor beta chain. Its target is unknown. This entry is derived from a study of T-cell memory formation after mild COVID-19. The TCR alpha and TCR beta cDNA libraries, bearing sample barcodes and UMIs, were generated by 5'RACE using constant-segment primers. TCRdb reprocessed the 5' RACE reads with MiXCR, giving one entry per CDR3 protein. This sample has hundreds of thousands of distinct CDR3 sequences, with 15% to 20% found just once. This CDR3 has 16 residues. The V gene's germline CDR1 is KGHDR and CDR2 SFDVKD. The ends lost 2 bases at V and 7 bases at J; junction bases unmatched: 10. General study findings and limits: Contracting CD4+ clones were located mainly in CM and EM, and CD8+ clones in EMRA.

The chain has TRBV24-1 and TRBJ1-2; 9 bases are shared with TRBD1. The TCR comes from an adult woman who had mild COVID-19 (a few samples of this study predate the infection). Cell type and time point are not known. Sequenced material: PBMCs or a T cell subset sorted from them (not recorded which). CDR3 region: CATSDSGQGPSVGYTF. The CDR3 DNA reads TGTGCCACCAGTGATTCGGGACAGGGCCCCTCCGTTGGCTACACCTTC.